A selection of T cell receptor beta chains follows, all from one sample in a study of blood T cell repertoires in COVID-19. Method: immunoSEQ multiplex PCR; TCRdb's copy keeps in-frame clones and lacks some. The sample yields about 200,000 clones, about nine tenths seen once. Sequenced material: peripheral blood. The receptors originated from a man aged 45-65 years with acute or convalescent COVID-19. Both conserved end residues are part of each CDR3. A D gene is named only where the DNA matches it firmly. Not every row has a clone size; where given, it reads once, few, many or a size class.

>-|TRBJ2-1|TRBV27|-
TGTGCCAGCAGTTCCGGGGTGTTGGACTCTAATGGGCAGTTCTTC
CASSSGVLDSNGQFF
>-|TRBJ2-7|TRBV18|-
TGTGCCAGCTCAGACAGGAACTCCTACGAGCAGTACTTC
CASSDRNSYEQYF
>-|TRBJ1-3|TRBV7-9|TRBD1
TGTGCCAGCAGCCACGGACAGGGGGACACCATATATTTT
CASSHGQGDTIYF
>-|TRBJ1-5|TRBV30|-
TGTGCCTGGAGTGACATTAGCAATCAGCCCCAGCATTTT
CAWSDISNQPQHF
>-|TRBJ1-2|TRBV29-1|-
TGCAGCGTTGATATCCGTAGCTATGGCTACACCTTC
CSVDIRSYGYTF
>-|TRBJ1-1|TRBV29-1|-
TGCAGCGTACGATTGACAGGGAACACTGAAGCTTTCTTT
CSVRLTGNTEAFF
>-|TRBJ1-2|TRBV11-2|-
TGTGCCAGCAGCTTAGTGGCAGGGATGTTCTATGGCTACACCTTC
CASSLVAGMFYGYTF
>-|TRBJ1-3|TRBV11-2|-
TGTGCCAGCAGCTTAGCCCCACAGGGCTCTGGAAACACCATATATTTT
CASSLAPQGSGNTIYF
>-|TRBJ1-1|TRBV2|-
TGTGCCAGATCTAGAAGTATGAACACTGAAGCTTTCTTT
CARSRSMNTEAFF
>-|TRBJ2-1|TRBV9|-
TGTGCCAGCAGCGTTCTAAGCTCCTACAATGAGCAGTTCTTC
CASSVLSSYNEQFF
>-|TRBJ2-3|TRBV5-1|TRBD2
TGCGCCAGCAGCTGGGGACTAGCGGGGGTCCAAACACTAGATTTT
CASSWGLAGVQTLDF
>-|TRBJ1-3|TRBV12-5|-
TGTGCTAGTGGTTTATGGGAGATTCCTGGAAACACCATATATTTT
CASGLWEIPGNTIYF
>-|TRBJ2-7|TRBV28|TRBD1
TGTGCCAGCAACCCCCCGGGACAGGGGAACTACGAGCAGTACTTC
CASNPPGQGNYEQYF
>once|TRBJ1-2|TRBV5-1|-
TGCGCCAGCAGCCCGGAAGGGGTCTTATCAGGTGGCTACACCTTC
CASSPEGVLSGGYTF
>-|TRBJ1-3|TRBV11-2|TRBD1
TGTGCCAGCAGGCATACAGGGGGCGCGTCAGGAAACACCATATATTTT
CASRHTGGASGNTIYF
>-|TRBJ2-5|TRBV6-5|TRBD2
TGTGCCAGCAGCAGACTAGCGGGGGGATCAGAGACCCAGTACTTC
CASSRLAGGSETQYF
>-|TRBJ2-7|TRBV5-1|TRBD1
TGCGCCAGCAGCACAACCCCCGCGGGACAGGGGGCTTACGAGCAGTACTTC
CASSTTPAGQGAYEQYF
>few|TRBJ2-3|TRBV10-1|-
TGCGCCAGCAGTGAGTCCCCCACCGGGACTCGTCTGACGCAGTATTTT
CASSESPTGTRLTQYF
>-|TRBJ1-1|TRBV7-2|-
TGTGCCAGCAGCTTAGGTTCATCGCGGGCTGAAGCTTTCTTT
CASSLGSSRAEAFF
>-|TRBJ2-7|TRBV7-2|TRBD1
TGTGCCAGCAGCGGGAACAGGGGAGTCCGCGAGCAGTACTTC
CASSGNRGVREQYF
>-|TRBJ2-7|TRBV30|-
TGTGCCTGGAGTGTACTTTTAGGGGGCGGGGAGTACTTC
CAWSVLLGGGEYF
>-|TRBJ1-2|TRBV9|-
TGTGCCAGCAGCGTAGGTAGGGGTGCAAACTATGGCTACACCTTC
CASSVGRGANYGYTF
>once|TRBJ1-6|TRBV9|-
TGTGCCAGCAGCGTAGCCGTCGGGGGGGCAGGTTCACCCCTCCACTTT
CASSVAVGGAGSPLHF
>-|TRBJ1-5|TRBV9|-
TGTGCCAGCAGCCCTACCCCGGGTGGCCAGCCCCAGCATTTT
CASSPTPGGQPQHF
>-|TRBJ2-7|TRBV7-9|TRBD2
TGTGCCAGCAGCTGGGGGGGACGAGGGAACGAGCAGTACTTC
CASSWGGRGNEQYF
>once|TRBJ1-6|TRBV6-5|-
TGTGCCAGCAGGCCTCCCGGGAATAGGAATTCACCCCTCCACTTT
CASRPPGNRNSPLHF
>-|TRBJ1-4|TRBV6-6|TRBD1
TGTGCCAGCTCGGACAGGGGGAATGAAAAACTGTTTTTT
CASSDRGNEKLFF
>-|TRBJ2-2|TRBV30|-
TGTGCCTGGTCGCGGTGGACCGGGGAGCTGTTTTTT
CAWSRWTGELFF
>-|TRBJ1-1|TRBV6-5|-
TGTGCCAGCAGATTTGTGGGGCGGAACACTGAAGCTTTCTTT
CASRFVGRNTEAFF
>-|TRBJ1-2|TRBV9|TRBD1
TGTGCCAGCACGGGACAGGGGAACTATGGCTACACCTTC
CASTGQGNYGYTF
>-|TRBJ1-6|TRBV3-1/TRBV3-2|-
TGTACCAGCAGCCCCGGGACTGCTAATTCACCCCTCCACTTT
CTSSPGTANSPLHF
>-|TRBJ1-4|TRBV5-1|TRBD1
TGCGCCAGCAGCACCCTCCCTGGGACAGGGGAGGGAGAAAAACTGTTTTTT
CASSTLPGTGEGEKLFF
>-|TRBJ1-2|TRBV6-4|-
TGTGCCAGCAGCGCGACCCCGGGGTATGGCTACACCTTC
CASSATPGYGYTF
>-|TRBJ2-3|TRBV5-4|TRBD1
TGTGCCAGCAGCTTGAAGACAGGGGCAGATACGCAGTATTTT
CASSLKTGADTQYF
>-|TRBJ2-7|TRBV5-1|TRBD2
TGCGCCAGCAGCCCCGGGACTAGCGGGTCTTGGGAGCAGTACTTC
CASSPGTSGSWEQYF
>-|TRBJ1-1|TRBV18|-
TGTGCCAGCTCCCCAGCCGGGACAAACACTGAAGCTTTCTTT
CASSPAGTNTEAFF
>once|TRBJ1-2|TRBV5-1|TRBD1
TGCGCCAGCAGCCCCGGACAGGGGGATAAGACAAATGGCTACACCTTC
CASSPGQGDKTNGYTF
>-|TRBJ1-5|TRBV30|-
TGTGCCTGGGGCAGCGGGTTCAATCAGCCCCAGCATTTT
CAWGSGFNQPQHF
>-|TRBJ1-2|TRBV6-5|-
TGTGCCAGCAGCATTCCGGGAGCCTGGGGCTATGGCTACACCTTC
CASSIPGAWGYGYTF
>-|TRBJ2-2|TRBV5-1|TRBD1
TGCGCCAGCAGCCCGGAAGGGACAGGGTTTATCTCCGGGGAGCTGTTTTTT
CASSPEGTGFISGELFF
>-|TRBJ1-1|TRBV6-5|TRBD1
TGTGCCAGCAGTTACACAGGGGTCGGAACTGAAGCTTTCTTT
CASSYTGVGTEAFF
>-|TRBJ2-2|TRBV7-9|-
TGTGCCAGCACCCTTGCTAGGGGCTCAGGTTCCGGGGAGCTGTTTTTT
CASTLARGSGSGELFF
>-|TRBJ1-5|TRBV21-1|-
TGTGCCAGCAGCAAACGGTTCATCAATCAGCCCCAGCATTTT
CASSKRFINQPQHF
>once|TRBJ2-1|TRBV6-1|TRBD2
TGTGCCAGCAGTGAAGAGTCGGGAGGGTTCAATGAGCAGTTCTTC
CASSEESGGFNEQFF
>-|TRBJ1-1|TRBV5-1|-
TGCGCCAGCAGCTGGGCGAACACTGAAGCTTTCTTT
CASSWANTEAFF
>-|TRBJ1-2|TRBV6-5|TRBD1
TGTGCCAGCAGTACCGGGACAGGGGTTACCTACACCTTC
CASSTGTGVTYTF
>-|TRBJ2-7|TRBV7-8|TRBD1
TGTGCCAGCAGCCAGACGGGACAGGGGCTTTACAAGTACTTC
CASSQTGQGLYKYF
>-|TRBJ1-3|TRBV29-1|-
TGCAGCGTTGAATGGGGCAACTCTGGAAACACCATATATTTT
CSVEWGNSGNTIYF
>-|TRBJ1-2|TRBV15|-
TGTGCCACCAGCAGTGAAACAGGGTATGGCTACACCTTC
CATSSETGYGYTF
>-|TRBJ2-7|TRBV5-1|TRBD2
TGCGCCAGCAGCTTCGGTGCTAGCGGGGGCTCCTACGAGCAGTACTTC
CASSFGASGGSYEQYF
>-|TRBJ1-3|TRBV29-1|-
TGCAGCGTTGGGTCGCCAGGGGACACCATATATTTT
CSVGSPGDTIYF